Included here is one T cell receptor beta chain sequence, with context. Its antigen is not known. The data were taken from a study of shared clonotypes between healthy human individuals. Study-wide findings and caveats: Non-shared clonotypes had lower generation probabilities than clonotypes shared by all four sorted-subset donors.

Trimming pared 0 bases from V and 1 base from J, leaving 13 bases between. CDR1 and CDR2 (germline): MGHRA, YSYEKL. The CDR3 runs to 16 residues. Original methodology: ImmunoSEQ output held junction-only sequences without quality scores, so filtering differed. The data were produced by immunoSEQ multiplex PCR, yet TCRdb's version contains in-frame clones alone and is incomplete. D and trimming were read from the DNA, whereas the V and J calls and clone size are those reported in that table. The table records hundreds of thousands of clones, 74% of them present only once. None of the donors, who were healthy HIV-negative adults, had recently had acute infections or vaccinations.

The chain recombines TRBV4-1 with TRBJ2-7; D might be TRBD2 (5 bases). This sequence was found in a woman under 40 in good health. The sequenced material came from memory CD4+ T cells sorted from blood. Subset meaning: CD45RA-negative fraction. CDR3 region: CASSQDRAGESYEQYF. CDR3 DNA sequence: TGCGCCAGCAGCCAAGATCGGGCGGGTGAATCCTACGAGCAGTACTTC.